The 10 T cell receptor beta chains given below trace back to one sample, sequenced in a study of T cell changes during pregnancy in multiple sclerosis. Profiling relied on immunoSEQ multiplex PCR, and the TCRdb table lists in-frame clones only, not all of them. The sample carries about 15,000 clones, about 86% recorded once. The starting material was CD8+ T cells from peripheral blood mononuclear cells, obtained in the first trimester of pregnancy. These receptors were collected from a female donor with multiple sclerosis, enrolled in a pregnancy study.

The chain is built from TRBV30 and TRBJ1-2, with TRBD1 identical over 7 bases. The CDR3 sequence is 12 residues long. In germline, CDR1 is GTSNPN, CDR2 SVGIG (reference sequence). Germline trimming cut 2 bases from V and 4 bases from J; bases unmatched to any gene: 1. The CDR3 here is CAWSKGAYGYTF. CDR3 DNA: TGTGCCTGGAGTAAGGGGGCCTATGGCTACACCTTC.

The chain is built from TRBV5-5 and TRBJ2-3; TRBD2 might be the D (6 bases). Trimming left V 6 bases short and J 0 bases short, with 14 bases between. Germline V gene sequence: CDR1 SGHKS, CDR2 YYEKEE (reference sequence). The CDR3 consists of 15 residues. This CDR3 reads CASTLSGPSTDTQYF. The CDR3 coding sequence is TGTGCCAGCACCCTTAGCGGCCCTAGCACAGATACGCAGTATTTT.

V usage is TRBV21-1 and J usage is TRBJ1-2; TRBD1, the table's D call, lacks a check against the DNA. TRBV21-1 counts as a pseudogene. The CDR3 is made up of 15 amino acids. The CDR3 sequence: CASSIPGAGDYGYTF. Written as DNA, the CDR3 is TGTGCCAGCAGCATCCCTGGGGCCGGCGACTATGGCTACACCTTC.

The CDR3 DNA reads as TGTGCCAGCAGCGTAGGGACAGGGACCGACGAGCAGTACTTC. It yields the protein CASSVGTGTDEQYF. The chain combines TRBV9 with TRBJ2-7; 8 bases map to TRBD1. CDR1 and CDR2 from the germline V gene are SGDLS and YYNGEE. The CDR3 sequence is 14 residues long. V shed 0 bases, J shed 5 bases, and the junction held 4 bases outside the gene matches. The complete variable domain, with remaining parts taken from reference TRBV9 and TRBJ2-7, reads DSGVTQTPKHLITATGQRVTLRCSPRSGDLSVYWYQQSLDQGLQFLIQYYNGEERAKGNILERFSAQQFPDLHSELNLSSLELGDSALYFCASSVGTGTDEQYFGPGTRLTVT.

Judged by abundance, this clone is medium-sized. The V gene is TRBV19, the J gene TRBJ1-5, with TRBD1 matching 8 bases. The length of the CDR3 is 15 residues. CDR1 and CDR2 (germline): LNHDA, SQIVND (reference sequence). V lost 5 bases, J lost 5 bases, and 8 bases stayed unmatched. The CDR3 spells CASSPRQGTYQPQHF. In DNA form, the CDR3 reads TGTGCCAGTAGTCCCCGACAGGGGACTTATCAGCCCCAGCATTTT.

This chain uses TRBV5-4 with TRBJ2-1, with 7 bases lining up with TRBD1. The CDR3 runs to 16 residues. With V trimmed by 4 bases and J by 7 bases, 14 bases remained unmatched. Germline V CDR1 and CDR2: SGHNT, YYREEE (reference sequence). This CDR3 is CASSRLTGVGKNEQFF. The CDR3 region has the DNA TGTGCCAGCAGCAGACTCACAGGGGTGGGAAAGAATGAGCAGTTCTTC.

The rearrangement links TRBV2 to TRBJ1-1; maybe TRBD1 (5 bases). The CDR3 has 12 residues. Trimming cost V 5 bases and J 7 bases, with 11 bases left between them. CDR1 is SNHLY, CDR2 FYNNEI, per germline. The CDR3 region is CASSPRRDEAFF. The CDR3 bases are TGTGCCAGCAGTCCCCGCAGGGATGAAGCTTTCTTT.

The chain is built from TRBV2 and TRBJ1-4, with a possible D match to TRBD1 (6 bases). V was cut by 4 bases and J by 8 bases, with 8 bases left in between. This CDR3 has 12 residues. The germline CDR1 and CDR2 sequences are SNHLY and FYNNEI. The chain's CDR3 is CASSVDREKLFF. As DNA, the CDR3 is TGTGCCAGCAGTGTGGACAGAGAAAAACTGTTTTTT. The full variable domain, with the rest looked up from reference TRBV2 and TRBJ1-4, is EPEVTQTPSHQVTQMGQEVILRCVPISNHLYFYWYRQILGQKVEFLVSFYNNEISEKSEIFDDQFSVERPDGSNFTLKIRSTKLEDSAMYFCASSVDREKLFFGSGTQLSVL.

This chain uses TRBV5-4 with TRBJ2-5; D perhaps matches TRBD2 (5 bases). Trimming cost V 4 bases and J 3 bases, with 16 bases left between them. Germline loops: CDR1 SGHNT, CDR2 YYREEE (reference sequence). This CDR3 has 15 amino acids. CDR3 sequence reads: CASSLTASRKETQYF. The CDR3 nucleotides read TGTGCCAGCAGCCTGACGGCTAGCAGGAAAGAGACCCAGTACTTC.

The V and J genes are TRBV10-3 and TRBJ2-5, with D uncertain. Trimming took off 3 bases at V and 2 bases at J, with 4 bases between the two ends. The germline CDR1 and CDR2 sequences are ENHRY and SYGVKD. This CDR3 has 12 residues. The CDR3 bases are TGTGCCATCAGTGAAGCTCAAGAGACCCAGTACTTC. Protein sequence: CAISEAQETQYF.